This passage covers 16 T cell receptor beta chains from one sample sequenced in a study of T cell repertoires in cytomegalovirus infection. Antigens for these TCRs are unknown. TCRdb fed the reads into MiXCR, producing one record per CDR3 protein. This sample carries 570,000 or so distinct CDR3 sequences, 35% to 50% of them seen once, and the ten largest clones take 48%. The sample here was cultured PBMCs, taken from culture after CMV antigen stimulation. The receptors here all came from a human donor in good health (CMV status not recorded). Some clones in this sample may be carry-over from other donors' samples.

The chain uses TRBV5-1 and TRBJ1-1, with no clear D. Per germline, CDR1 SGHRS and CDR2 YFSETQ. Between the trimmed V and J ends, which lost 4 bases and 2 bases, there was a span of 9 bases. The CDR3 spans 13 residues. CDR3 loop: CASSSTINTEAFF. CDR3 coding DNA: TGCGCCAGCAGCAGCACCATTAACACTGAAGCTTTCTTT.

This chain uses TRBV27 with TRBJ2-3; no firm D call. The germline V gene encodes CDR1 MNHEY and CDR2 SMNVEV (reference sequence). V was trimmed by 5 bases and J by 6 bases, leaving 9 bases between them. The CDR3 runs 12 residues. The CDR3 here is CASSRGLDTQYF. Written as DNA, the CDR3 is TGTGCCAGCAGTCGAGGATTGGATACGCAGTATTTT.

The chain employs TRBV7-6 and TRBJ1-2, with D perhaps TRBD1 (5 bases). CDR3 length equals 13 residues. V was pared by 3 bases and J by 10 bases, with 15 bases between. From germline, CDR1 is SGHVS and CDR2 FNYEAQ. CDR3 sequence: CASSLGGNDLYTF. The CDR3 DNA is TGTGCCAGCAGCTTGGGGGGAAATGACCTCTACACCTTC.

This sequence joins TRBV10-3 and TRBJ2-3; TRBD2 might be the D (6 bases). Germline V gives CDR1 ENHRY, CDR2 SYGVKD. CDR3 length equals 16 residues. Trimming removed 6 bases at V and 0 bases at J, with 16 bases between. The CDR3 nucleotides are TGTGCCATCAGAAACCGGGACTCTAGCAGCACAGATACGCAGTATTTT. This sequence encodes CAIRNRDSSSTDTQYF.

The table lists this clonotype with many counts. In nucleotides, the CDR3 is TGTGCCAGCAGCTCACTGGCGGGACAGGGATCCCCCCTCCACTTT. Protein: CASSSLAGQGSPLHF. The chain joins TRBV7-8 to TRBJ1-6; 9 nucleotides align to TRBD1. The J segment lost 13 bases and the V segment lost 4 bases, leaving 11 bases of the junction unmatched. The germline V gene encodes CDR1 SGHVS and CDR2 FQNEAQ. The CDR3 has 15 residues.

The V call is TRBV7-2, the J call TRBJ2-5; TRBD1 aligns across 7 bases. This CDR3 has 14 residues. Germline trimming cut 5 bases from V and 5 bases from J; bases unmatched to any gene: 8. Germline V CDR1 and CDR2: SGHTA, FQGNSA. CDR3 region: CASSTRTGAETQYF. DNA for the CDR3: TGTGCCAGCAGCACCCGGACAGGAGCGGAGACCCAGTACTTC.

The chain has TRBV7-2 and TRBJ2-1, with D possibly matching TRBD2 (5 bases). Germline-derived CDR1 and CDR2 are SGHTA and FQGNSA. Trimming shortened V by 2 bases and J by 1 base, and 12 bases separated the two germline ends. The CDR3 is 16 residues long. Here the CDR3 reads CASSLLASGSYNEQFF. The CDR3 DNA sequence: TGTGCCAGCAGCTTACTAGCTTCCGGTTCCTACAATGAGCAGTTCTTC.

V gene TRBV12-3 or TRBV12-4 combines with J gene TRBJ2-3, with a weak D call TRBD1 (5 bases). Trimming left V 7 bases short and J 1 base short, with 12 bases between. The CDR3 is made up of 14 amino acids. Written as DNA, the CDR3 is TGTGCCAGCAAGACAGTCTTAGGCACAGATACGCAGTATTTT. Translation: CASKTVLGTDTQYF.

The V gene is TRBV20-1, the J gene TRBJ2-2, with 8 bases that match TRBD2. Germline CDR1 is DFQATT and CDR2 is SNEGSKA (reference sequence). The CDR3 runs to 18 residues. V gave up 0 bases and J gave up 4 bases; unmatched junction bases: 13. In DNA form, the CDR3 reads TGCAGTGCTAGAGATCACGTTGCGGGAGGTTCTTTCACCGGGGAGCTGTTTTTT. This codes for CSARDHVAGGSFTGELFF.

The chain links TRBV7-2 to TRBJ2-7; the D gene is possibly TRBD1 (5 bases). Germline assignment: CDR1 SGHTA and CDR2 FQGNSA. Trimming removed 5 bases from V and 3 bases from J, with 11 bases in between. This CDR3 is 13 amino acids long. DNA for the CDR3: TGTGCCAGCAGCCTCCACAGGTACTACGAGCAGTACTTC. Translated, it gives CASSLHRYYEQYF.

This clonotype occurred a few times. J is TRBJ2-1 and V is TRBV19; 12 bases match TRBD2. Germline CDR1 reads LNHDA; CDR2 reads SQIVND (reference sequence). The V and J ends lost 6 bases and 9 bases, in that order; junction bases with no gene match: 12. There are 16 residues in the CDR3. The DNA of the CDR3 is TGTGCCAGTAGACCGACGCTAGCGGGGGGGCCGGGTGAGCAGTTCTTC. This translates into CASRPTLAGGPGEQFF.

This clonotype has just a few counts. This CDR3 is CASSPTGAILYEQYF. The CDR3, as DNA: TGTGCCAGCAGCCCGACAGGGGCGATCCTATACGAGCAGTACTTC. This chain links TRBV7-2 with TRBJ2-7; the match to TRBD1 covers 8 bases. The germline V gene has CDR1 SGHTA and CDR2 FQGNSA. V gave up 5 bases and J gave up 4 bases; unmatched junction bases: 10. This CDR3 region has 15 residues.

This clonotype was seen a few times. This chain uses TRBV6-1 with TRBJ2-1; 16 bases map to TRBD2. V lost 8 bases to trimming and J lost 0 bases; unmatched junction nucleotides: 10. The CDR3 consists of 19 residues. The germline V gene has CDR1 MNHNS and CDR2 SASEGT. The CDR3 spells CASGSGTSGGVSSYNEQFF. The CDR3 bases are TGTGCCAGCGGCTCCGGGACTAGCGGGGGGGTAAGCTCCTACAATGAGCAGTTCTTC.

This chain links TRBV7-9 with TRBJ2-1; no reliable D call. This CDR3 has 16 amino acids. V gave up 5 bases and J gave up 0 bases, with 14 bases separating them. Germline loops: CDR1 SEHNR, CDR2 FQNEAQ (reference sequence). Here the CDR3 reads CASSPPSGHSYNEQFF. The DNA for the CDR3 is TGTGCCAGCAGCCCTCCATCCGGGCACTCCTACAATGAGCAGTTCTTC.

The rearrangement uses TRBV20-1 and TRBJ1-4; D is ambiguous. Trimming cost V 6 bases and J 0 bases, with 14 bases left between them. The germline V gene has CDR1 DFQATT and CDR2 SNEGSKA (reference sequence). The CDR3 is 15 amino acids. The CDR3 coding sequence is TGCAGTGCCGCCTCGGAAGCAACAACTAATGAAAAACTGTTTTTT. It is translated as CSAASEATTNEKLFF.

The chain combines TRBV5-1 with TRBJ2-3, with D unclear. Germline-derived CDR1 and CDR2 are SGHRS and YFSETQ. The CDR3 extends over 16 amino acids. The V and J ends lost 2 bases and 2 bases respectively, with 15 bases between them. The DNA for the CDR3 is TGCGCCAGCAGCTTTACCTCAGCGTACTACACAGATACGCAGTATTTT. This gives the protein CASSFTSAYYTDTQYF.